The 15 T cell receptor beta chains reported below all come from one sample, sequenced in a study of early T cells in non-severe SARS-CoV-2 infection. TCRdb analysed the 5' RACE reads with MiXCR anew, one entry per CDR3 protein. This sample has about 58,000 distinct CDR3 sequences, with about an eighth found just once. The sequencing sample was made of whole blood. The receptors here all came from an adult who was a healthcare worker with PCR-confirmed SARS-CoV-2 infection or an uninfected control (not recorded which).

V and J are TRBV5-5 and TRBJ2-7; 9 bases are shared with TRBD1. This CDR3 has 15 amino acids. CDR1 is SGHKS and CDR2 is YYEKEE in the germline V gene (reference sequence). Trimming removed 4 bases from V and 1 base from J; junction bases left unmatched: 6. The CDR3 coding sequence is TGTGCCAGCAGCGGCGGACAGGGGTTGTCCTACGAGCAGTACTTC. It translates to CASSGGQGLSYEQYF.

Many counts were recorded for this clonotype. The gene calls are TRBV5-1 and TRBJ2-3; 10 bases align to TRBD1. Germline lookup yields CDR1 SGHRS and CDR2 YFSETQ. V shed 3 bases, J shed 3 bases, and the junction held 7 bases outside the gene matches. This CDR3 has 16 residues. The CDR3 is CASSSYGTGATDTQYF. CDR3 nucleotides: TGCGCCAGCAGCTCCTACGGGACAGGGGCAACAGATACGCAGTATTTT. Using reference TRBV5-1 and TRBJ2-3 for the parts outside the CDR3, the full variable domain is KAGVTQTPRYLIKTRGQQVTLSCSPISGHRSVSWYQQTPGQGLQFLFEYFSETQRNKGNFPGRFSGRQFSNSRSEMNVSTLELGDSALYLCASSSYGTGATDTQYFGPGTRLTVL.

This clonotype was counted many times. The chain couples TRBV7-8 to TRBJ2-1; TRBD1 matches at 10 bases. Unmatched junction bases numbered 13, after V lost 4 bases and J lost 7 bases. Germline loops: CDR1 SGHVS, CDR2 FQNEAQ. The CDR3 totals 17 residues. CDR3 in amino acids: CASSSYPGTGALNEQFF. CDR3 nucleotide sequence: TGTGCCAGCAGCTCCTACCCTGGGACAGGGGCGTTGAATGAGCAGTTCTTC.

This clonotype was seen more than once but under ten times. V gene TRBV2 combines with J gene TRBJ2-1; TRBD2 agrees at 15 bases. The CDR3 runs to 14 residues. V trimming: 9 bases; J trimming: 7 bases; junction bases outside the gene matches: 4. Germline V CDR1 and CDR2: SNHLY, FYNNEI. CDR3 sequence reads: CASSGTSGGNEQFF. The CDR3, as DNA: TGTGCCAGTTCTGGGACTAGCGGGGGGAATGAGCAGTTCTTC.

The chain is built from TRBV20-1 and TRBJ2-1; unclear D gene. The CDR3 runs 13 residues. V was cut by 5 bases and J by 8 bases, with 16 bases left in between. Germline CDR1 reads DFQATT; CDR2 reads SNEGSKA (reference sequence). CDR3 loop: CSAGPYEVDEQFF. In DNA form, the CDR3 reads TGCAGTGCTGGACCCTACGAGGTGGATGAGCAGTTCTTC.

This clonotype showed up many times. This chain uses TRBV27 with TRBJ2-7; 8 nucleotides line up with TRBD2. J gave up 1 base and V 0 bases, and 5 bases lay outside the gene matches. Looked up from germline, CDR1 is MNHEY and CDR2 is SMNVEV (reference sequence). CDR3 length equals 16 residues. The CDR3 DNA reads as TGTGCCAGCAGTTTATCTAGCGGGACTCTATCCTACGAGCAGTACTTC. Amino acids: CASSLSSGTLSYEQYF.

There are a few counts of this clonotype. The V gene is TRBV6-6, the J gene TRBJ1-5, with 7 positions matching TRBD1. The CDR3 is 16 residues long. CDR1 is MNHNY and CDR2 is SVGAGI in the germline V gene (reference sequence). Trimming cost V 2 bases and J 3 bases; bases outside gene matches: 7. The CDR3 bases are TGTGCCAGCAGTTACACTGCGACAGGGAACAATCAGCCCCAGCATTTT. This translates into CASSYTATGNNQPQHF.

The J gene is TRBJ2-4, the V gene TRBV7-3, with 9 bases that match TRBD1. J gave up 6 bases and V 4 bases, and 4 bases lay outside the gene matches. This CDR3 contains 14 residues. Germline lookup yields CDR1 SGHTA and CDR2 FQGTGA. CDR3 sequence: CASSSQGAGNIQYF. The CDR3 nucleotides are TGTGCCAGCAGCTCACAGGGGGCAGGAAACATTCAGTACTTC.

The rearrangement joins TRBV5-1 to TRBJ2-3, with no clear D. This CDR3 spans 13 amino acids. CDR1 and CDR2 from the germline V gene are SGHRS and YFSETQ. The V end was cut by 5 bases, the J end by 0 bases, with 7 bases between. DNA for the CDR3: TGCGCCAGCAGAGGGCAGAGCACAGATACGCAGTATTTT. This gives the protein CASRGQSTDTQYF.

V gene TRBV28 combines with J gene TRBJ2-2; perhaps TRBD1 as D (6 bases). Germline V gives CDR1 MDHEN, CDR2 SYDVKM. V was pared by 8 bases and J by 2 bases, with 15 bases between. The length of the CDR3 is 15 residues. The CDR3 bases are TGTGCCAGCCAACCGAAGGACAGAAACACCGGGGAGCTGTTTTTT. Residues: CASQPKDRNTGELFF.

This chain links TRBV20-1 with TRBJ1-5, with D unclear. V lost 8 bases and J lost 1, with 12 bases in between. Germline CDR1 is DFQATT and CDR2 is SNEGSKA (reference sequence). This CDR3 contains 13 residues. The DNA of the CDR3 is TGCAGTACCCGCATGGGGAGCAATCAGCCCCAGCATTTT. This codes for CSTRMGSNQPQHF.

The chain combines TRBV7-2 with TRBJ2-1; no definite D call. The germline gives CDR1 SGHTA, CDR2 FQGNSA. The CDR3 is made up of 12 amino acids. The ends were cut back, 5 bases at V and 9 bases at J, with 11 bases in the middle. The CDR3 DNA reads as TGTGCCAGCAGCCCCTGGGAAAGTGAGCAGTTCTTC. This sequence encodes CASSPWESEQFF.

This clonotype showed up just a few times. The chain is built from TRBV7-9 and TRBJ2-5; D not resolved. CDR3 length equals 15 residues. The V end was cut by 6 bases, the J end by 4 bases, with 18 bases between. Germline CDR1 is SEHNR and CDR2 is FQNEAQ (reference sequence). CDR3 coding DNA: TGTGCCAGCAGTCAATCCCCAGCACTAATAGAGACCCAGTACTTC. Translation: CASSQSPALIETQYF.

The rearrangement uses TRBV29-1 and TRBJ2-1; 7 bases match TRBD1. J lost 8 bases, V lost 8 bases, and 6 bases had no gene match. The CDR3 consists of 11 residues. Germline V lookup: CDR1 SQVTM, CDR2 ANQGSEA. CDR3 coding DNA: TGCAGCACCCCGACAGGGTATGAGCAGTTCTTC. This sequence encodes CSTPTGYEQFF.

The rearrangement links TRBV9 to TRBJ2-3, with 11 bases identical to TRBD2. V shed 4 bases, J shed 1 base, and the junction held 2 bases outside the gene matches. CDR3 length equals 15 residues. Germline V gives CDR1 SGDLS, CDR2 YYNGEE. CDR3 nucleotides: TGTGCCAGCAGCTTACTAGCGGGGGGCACAGATACGCAGTATTTT. Translating gives CASSLLAGGTDTQYF.